Listed below are T cell receptor beta chains from one sample, sequenced in a study of cytomegalovirus exposure and HLA in healthy donors. TCRdb's copy holds only in-frame clones and misses some; the assay was immunoSEQ multiplex PCR. The repertoire holds fewer than 250,000 clones, with about 80% as singletons. What was sequenced was PBMCs. The source is a woman between 25 and 40 years old in good health and CMV-seropositive. CDR3s include the opening cysteine and the closing phenylalanine or tryptophan. The D gene is left open where the match is weak. Clone size is shown for a subset of rows, as once, few, many or a class of expanded clone.

V gene	clone size	J gene	D gene	CDR3 protein	CDR3 DNA
TRBV19	NA	TRBJ2-7	TRBD1	CASLGTGSYEQYF	TGTGCCAGCCTGGGGACAGGTTCCTACGAGCAGTACTTC
TRBV9	NA	TRBJ1-2	TRBD1	CASSGGTGHYGYTF	TGTGCCAGCAGCGGCGGGACAGGGCACTATGGCTACACCTTC
TRBV4-1	NA	TRBJ2-5	NA	CASSQGTAQETQYF	TGCGCCAGCAGCCAAGGGACAGCTCAAGAGACCCAGTACTTC
TRBV7-2	NA	TRBJ2-3	TRBD1	CASSNPTGVSSDTQYF	TGTGCCAGCAGCAATCCCACAGGGGTTTCATCAGATACGCAGTATTTT
TRBV6-4	few	TRBJ2-3	TRBD2	CASSSSGGATDTQYF	TGTGCCAGCAGTTCTAGCGGGGGGGCCACAGATACGCAGTATTTT
TRBV2	NA	TRBJ1-6	TRBD1	CASTEGAGNSPLHF	TGTGCCAGCACCGAGGGGGCTGGGAATTCACCCCTCCACTTT
TRBV4-1	NA	TRBJ1-1	TRBD1	CASSQVTGTELKNTEAFF	TGCGCCAGCAGCCAAGTCACCGGGACAGAACTGAAGAACACTGAAGCTTTCTTT
TRBV29-1	few	TRBJ1-2	NA	CSVEVGGERDYGYTF	TGCAGCGTTGAAGTGGGGGGGGAAAGGGACTATGGCTACACCTTC
TRBV6-6	NA	TRBJ2-7	NA	CATRAEQYF	TGTGCCACGCGAGCCGAGCAGTACTTC
TRBV19	NA	TRBJ1-5	TRBD1	CASSTSGQRFSNQPQHF	TGTGCCAGTAGTACCTCGGGACAGAGGTTTAGCAATCAGCCCCAGCATTTT
TRBV4-3	NA	TRBJ2-7	NA	CASSSQADGEQYF	TGCGCCAGCAGCTCCCAAGCGGACGGCGAGCAGTACTTC
TRBV5-1	once	TRBJ2-3	NA	CASSLVRPPPDTQYF	TGCGCCAGCAGCTTGGTGCGGCCGCCCCCAGATACGCAGTATTTT
TRBV6-6	once	TRBJ2-5	TRBD2	CASSLGLAVGRETQYF	TGTGCCAGCAGTTTGGGACTAGCGGTAGGGCGGGAGACCCAGTACTTC
TRBV6-6	NA	TRBJ2-2	NA	CASSAGAGGELFF	TGTGCCAGCAGCGCGGGGGCAGGCGGGGAGCTGTTTTTT
TRBV6-5	once	TRBJ2-2	NA	CAISAPPGELFF	TGTGCCATCAGTGCGCCTCCCGGGGAGCTGTTTTTT
TRBV11-2	few	TRBJ2-4	TRBD2	CASSGGLAENIQYF	TGTGCCAGCAGCGGGGGACTAGCGGAAAACATTCAGTACTTC
TRBV28	NA	TRBJ1-2	NA	CASSGGRNYGYTF	TGTGCCAGCAGCGGGGGGCGTAACTATGGCTACACCTTC
TRBV7-3	NA	TRBJ2-6	TRBD2	CASSPWTSGRKPYGANVLTF	TGTGCCAGCAGCCCCTGGACTAGCGGGAGGAAACCATACGGGGCCAACGTCCTGACTTTC
TRBV2	NA	TRBJ2-5	NA	CASSDPTVQETQYF	TGTGCCAGCAGTGACCCCACAGTCCAAGAGACCCAGTACTTC
TRBV4-3	many	TRBJ2-1	NA	CASSHQDSQNEQFF	TGCGCCAGCAGCCACCAGGACAGCCAAAATGAGCAGTTCTTC
TRBV14	NA	TRBJ2-3	NA	CASSLFLTSTDTQYF	TGTGCCAGCAGCCTTTTCCTAACTAGCACAGATACGCAGTATTTT
TRBV27	NA	TRBJ1-2	TRBD1	CASSGQGPRGYGYTF	TGTGCCAGCTCGGGACAGGGACCCCGGGGCTATGGCTACACCTTC
TRBV7-3	NA	TRBJ2-2	TRBD1	CASSLYGQGVTGELFF	TGTGCCAGCAGCTTATACGGACAGGGTGTTACCGGGGAGCTGTTTTTT
TRBV9	NA	TRBJ2-6	TRBD1	CASSPRTGGESGANVLTF	TGTGCCAGCAGCCCCCGGACAGGGGGGGAATCTGGGGCCAACGTCCTGACTTTC
TRBV6-1	NA	TRBJ1-2	TRBD1	CASSEFWDRGPQHYGYTF	TGTGCCAGCAGTGAGTTTTGGGACAGGGGTCCCCAACACTATGGCTACACCTTC
TRBV11-3	NA	TRBJ2-1	TRBD1	CASSSTGGWNEQFF	TGTGCCAGCAGCTCGACAGGGGGCTGGAATGAGCAGTTCTTC
TRBV10-3	NA	TRBJ1-1	NA	CAISERTVNTEAFF	TGTGCCATCAGTGAGAGGACAGTGAACACTGAAGCTTTCTTT
TRBV9	NA	TRBJ2-3	TRBD2	CASSVGSGSDTQYF	TGTGCCAGCAGCGTAGGTAGCGGGTCAGATACGCAGTATTTT
TRBV7-9	NA	TRBJ2-7	TRBD1	CASRRGTGGPYEQYF	TGTGCCAGCAGGCGAGGGACAGGGGGCCCCTACGAGCAGTACTTC
TRBV4-3	NA	TRBJ2-5	NA	CASSQALRETQYF	TGCGCCAGCAGCCAAGCCTTGAGGGAGACCCAGTACTTC
TRBV6-6	NA	TRBJ2-3	TRBD1	CARGRTGADTQYF	TGTGCCAGAGGGCGGACAGGGGCAGATACGCAGTATTTT
TRBV5-4	NA	TRBJ1-6	NA	CASSLNRNSPLHF	TGTGCCAGCAGCTTAAACAGGAATTCACCCCTCCACTTT
TRBV6-1	NA	TRBJ2-7	TRBD2	CASSEGTSGSNEQYF	TGTGCCAGCAGTGAGGGGACTAGCGGGAGTAACGAGCAGTACTTC
TRBV29-1	few	TRBJ2-2	TRBD1	CSGQGAGELFF	TGCAGCGGACAGGGGGCCGGGGAGCTGTTTTTT